A selection of T cell receptor beta chains follows, all from one sample in a study of OX40 agonist ivuxolimab in advanced cancers. Clones were read by immunoSEQ multiplex PCR, and TCRdb kept only the in-frame ones, dropping some. This table has about 35,000 clones, roughly 80% appearing once. Sequenced material: CD4+ or CD8+ T cells sorted from blood, taken in a trial of the OX40 agonist ivuxolimab. The receptors here all came from an adult with an advanced solid tumor such as melanoma, head and neck, liver or kidney cancer. Both conserved end residues are part of each CDR3. Each record gives: D gene, J gene, V gene, clone size, CDR3 DNA, CDR3 protein. D genes are given only for firm matches. Clone sizes are given selectively: once, few, many, or a class where the clone is expanded.

D: -
J: TRBJ1-1
V: TRBV4-2
size: -
DNA: TGTGCCAGCAGCCAGGGACCCCGGAACACTGAAGCTTTCTTT
CDR3: CASSQGPRNTEAFF

D: -
J: TRBJ1-6
V: TRBV27
size: -
DNA: TGTGCCAGCAGTTTATTTGGCAGGGTTAATTCACCCTTCCACTTT
CDR3: CASSLFGRVNSPFHF

D: -
J: TRBJ1-2
V: TRBV19
size: -
DNA: TGTGCCAGTAGTATGGAAGGGGGACCGGCAAACTATGGCTACACCTTC
CDR3: CASSMEGGPANYGYTF

D: -
J: TRBJ1-1
V: TRBV28
size: -
DNA: TGTGCCAGCAGTTTCAACCCGTCGAAGGGCAGGACTGAAGCTTTCTTT
CDR3: CASSFNPSKGRTEAFF

D: -
J: TRBJ2-7
V: TRBV6-1
size: -
DNA: TGTGCCAGCAGTGAATCGATTTTCCGGGAGCAGTACTTC
CDR3: CASSESIFREQYF

D: -
J: TRBJ1-1
V: TRBV6-6
size: few
DNA: TGTGCCAGCAGTTACAGCTGGAACACTGAAGCTTTCTTT
CDR3: CASSYSWNTEAFF

D: -
J: TRBJ2-7
V: TRBV4-1
size: -
DNA: TGCGCCAGCGGACATAGCGGCCCACCCTACGAGCAGTACTTC
CDR3: CASGHSGPPYEQYF

D: TRBD2
J: TRBJ2-1
V: TRBV13
size: -
DNA: TGTGCCAGCAGCGCACCCGGGACTAGCGGGGGATGGGGGAATGAGCAGTTCTTC
CDR3: CASSAPGTSGGWGNEQFF

D: -
J: TRBJ1-4
V: TRBV27
size: -
DNA: TGTGCCAGCAGTTTAGGAAACAGGATTAATGAAAAACTGTTTTTT
CDR3: CASSLGNRINEKLFF

D: -
J: TRBJ2-1
V: TRBV6-6
size: -
DNA: TGTGCCAGCAGTTTTGACAATGAGCAGTTCTTC
CDR3: CASSFDNEQFF

D: TRBD1
J: TRBJ1-3
V: TRBV7-9
size: -
DNA: TGTGCCAGCAGCCAGCGACAGGGGGCTTCTGGAAACACCATATATTTT
CDR3: CASSQRQGASGNTIYF

D: -
J: TRBJ1-2
V: TRBV27
size: -
DNA: TGTGCCAGCAGTTTATCTAGCATGTACCGTAACTATGGCTACACCTTC
CDR3: CASSLSSMYRNYGYTF

D: -
J: TRBJ1-4
V: TRBV30
size: few
DNA: TGTGCCTGGAGCCCATTCCCCAGGGGACCTAATGAAAAACTGTTTTTT
CDR3: CAWSPFPRGPNEKLFF

D: -
J: TRBJ2-7
V: TRBV14
size: once
DNA: TGTGCCAGCAGCCAAGATGACGAGCAGTACTTC
CDR3: CASSQDDEQYF

D: TRBD2
J: TRBJ2-3
V: TRBV9
size: -
DNA: TGTGCCAGCAGCGAGTCGGGCGGGGGGGCAGTAGATACGCAGTATTTT
CDR3: CASSESGGGAVDTQYF

D: -
J: TRBJ1-3
V: TRBV5-8
size: once
DNA: TGTGCCAGCAGCTCCACCTCTGGAAACACCATATATTTT
CDR3: CASSSTSGNTIYF

D: TRBD2
J: TRBJ2-2
V: TRBV19
size: -
DNA: TGTGCCAGTAGTATGGGACTACGATCGAACACCGGGGAGCTGTTTTTT
CDR3: CASSMGLRSNTGELFF

D: TRBD1
J: TRBJ2-5
V: TRBV5-6
size: -
DNA: TGTGCCAGCAGTTGGACAGGGGAAGAGACCCAGTACTTC
CDR3: CASSWTGEETQYF

D: TRBD1
J: TRBJ1-1
V: TRBV30
size: -
DNA: TGTGCCTGGAGTGAGGGCAGGGGGACTGAAGCTTTCTTT
CDR3: CAWSEGRGTEAFF

D: -
J: TRBJ1-6
V: TRBV4-2
size: -
DNA: TGTGCCAGCAGCTTGGTTGGTCAGGACCTTTATAATTCACCCCTCCACTTT
CDR3: CASSLVGQDLYNSPLHF

D: TRBD1
J: TRBJ1-4
V: TRBV7-9
size: -
DNA: TGTGCCAGCAGCTTAAGTCGACAGGGGGGTGAAAAACTGTTTTTT
CDR3: CASSLSRQGGEKLFF

D: -
J: TRBJ1-2
V: TRBV6-1
size: -
DNA: TGTGCCAGCAGTGAAATTGAGGGTCTCGGCTATGGCTACACCTTC
CDR3: CASSEIEGLGYGYTF

D: -
J: TRBJ2-5
V: TRBV9
size: -
DNA: TGTGCCAGCAGCGGCAGGTTACAAGAGACCCAGTACTTC
CDR3: CASSGRLQETQYF

D: -
J: TRBJ1-1
V: TRBV11-2
size: few
DNA: TGTGCCAGCAACCTAGGGAGCGCCAGTGAAGCTTTCTTT
CDR3: CASNLGSASEAFF

D: -
J: TRBJ2-7
V: TRBV7-9
size: once
DNA: TGTGCCAGCAGCTCCGAGAGTGGAGGGGGGGCCTCCTACGAGCAGTACTTC
CDR3: CASSSESGGGASYEQYF

D: TRBD1
J: TRBJ2-7
V: TRBV28
size: -
DNA: TGCGCCAGCAGTGACAGGGGAAGGTACGAGCAGTACTTC
CDR3: CASSDRGRYEQYF

D: -
J: TRBJ2-3
V: TRBV9
size: -
DNA: TGTGCCAGCAGCGTAGGGGACCTACCTGATACGCAGTATTTT
CDR3: CASSVGDLPDTQYF

D: TRBD2
J: TRBJ2-1
V: TRBV19
size: -
DNA: TGTGCCAGTACCTTTAGCGGGGCCCACAATGAGCAGTTCTTC
CDR3: CASTFSGAHNEQFF

D: -
J: TRBJ2-5
V: TRBV7-6
size: -
DNA: TGTGCCAGCAGCTTAGATGGGGAGACCCAGTACTTC
CDR3: CASSLDGETQYF

D: -
J: TRBJ1-2
V: TRBV4-2
size: few
DNA: TGTGCCAGCAGCCAAGTGGTAGCTAACTATGGCTACACCTTC
CDR3: CASSQVVANYGYTF

D: -
J: TRBJ1-4
V: TRBV9
size: -
DNA: TGTGCCAGCAGCGTAGTTGGCGAAGAATCCGAAAAACTGTTTTTT
CDR3: CASSVVGEESEKLFF

D: TRBD1
J: TRBJ2-3
V: TRBV30
size: -
DNA: TGTGCCTGGAATCAAGGACAGGGCACAGATACGCAGTATTTT
CDR3: CAWNQGQGTDTQYF

D: TRBD2
J: TRBJ2-2
V: TRBV7-2
size: -
DNA: TGTGCCAGCAGCCCTCTAACTAGCGGGAGTATTCCCGGGGAGCTGTTTTTT
CDR3: CASSPLTSGSIPGELFF

D: -
J: TRBJ1-1
V: TRBV6-4
size: once
DNA: TGTGCCAGCAGTGCGACTGGGGGGGCGAGCACTGAAGCTTTCTTT
CDR3: CASSATGGASTEAFF

D: -
J: TRBJ1-1
V: TRBV29-1
size: once
DNA: TGCAGCGTTGACTCTGTAGGGTTGAACACTGAAGCTTTCTTT
CDR3: CSVDSVGLNTEAFF

D: TRBD2
J: TRBJ2-5
V: TRBV9
size: once
DNA: TGTGCCAGCAGCGTAGATAGCGGGGGGATGGAGACCCAGTACTTC
CDR3: CASSVDSGGMETQYF

D: -
J: TRBJ2-1
V: TRBV6-1
size: -
DNA: TGTGCCAGCAGTGAAGCAAGGGATTACAATGAGCAGTTCTTC
CDR3: CASSEARDYNEQFF

D: TRBD2
J: TRBJ2-1
V: TRBV19
size: many
DNA: TGTGCCAGTAGTATGACTAGCGGTGACAGCTCCTACAATGAGCAGTTCTTC
CDR3: CASSMTSGDSSYNEQFF

D: -
J: TRBJ2-1
V: TRBV19
size: -
DNA: TGTGCCAGTAGTATCGCCGGACAACCCAATGAGCAGTTCTTC
CDR3: CASSIAGQPNEQFF

D: -
J: TRBJ1-2
V: TRBV5-8
size: few
DNA: TGTGCCAGCAGCCCCCGGGACACTCATGGCTACACCTTC
CDR3: CASSPRDTHGYTF

D: -
J: TRBJ1-1
V: TRBV19
size: few
DNA: TGTGCCAGCCTGCCCGAAGGGAACACTGAAGCTTTCTTT
CDR3: CASLPEGNTEAFF

D: -
J: TRBJ2-5
V: TRBV14
size: few
DNA: TGTGCCAGCAGCCAGTTTCTTAGGGAGACCCAGTACTTC
CDR3: CASSQFLRETQYF

D: -
J: TRBJ1-6
V: TRBV30
size: -
DNA: TGTGCCTGGAGCACAATTAATTCACCCCTCCACTTT
CDR3: CAWSTINSPLHF

D: -
J: TRBJ1-1
V: TRBV19
size: few
DNA: TGTGCCAGTAGTATAGGGGCCAAAATGAACACTGAAGCTTTCTTT
CDR3: CASSIGAKMNTEAFF

D: TRBD1
J: TRBJ1-5
V: TRBV27
size: -
DNA: TGTGCCAGCCCGAACGCGAGACAGGGTTACAATCAGCCCCAGCATTTT
CDR3: CASPNARQGYNQPQHF

D: -
J: TRBJ2-7
V: TRBV6-1
size: -
DNA: TGTGCCAGCAACCAAGGGGGGTACGAGCAGTACTTC
CDR3: CASNQGGYEQYF

D: -
J: TRBJ2-2
V: TRBV15
size: -
DNA: TGTGCCACCAGCAGGCACACCGGGGAGCTGTTTTTT
CDR3: CATSRHTGELFF

D: -
J: TRBJ2-1
V: TRBV6-1
size: -
DNA: TGTGCCAGCAGTGAAGTTACGCGGGCGGGGAAAGAGCAGTTCTTC
CDR3: CASSEVTRAGKEQFF

D: TRBD2
J: TRBJ2-3
V: TRBV6-4
size: -
DNA: TGTGCCAGCAGCCTAGCGGGAGAAGGGACAGATACGCAGTATTTT
CDR3: CASSLAGEGTDTQYF

D: -
J: TRBJ1-5
V: TRBV10-2
size: -
DNA: TGCGCCAGCAGTGAGGTTCTTTCTGGCAATCAGCCCCAGCATTTT
CDR3: CASSEVLSGNQPQHF

D: -
J: TRBJ2-7
V: TRBV10-3
size: -
DNA: TGTGCCATCAGTGGAATAGAGTTTAACTACGAGCAGTACTTC
CDR3: CAISGIEFNYEQYF

D: -
J: TRBJ1-5
V: TRBV28
size: medium-sized
DNA: TGTGCCAGCAGTTTCGGACGAGGGGGGCAGCCCCAGCATTTT
CDR3: CASSFGRGGQPQHF

D: -
J: TRBJ2-1
V: TRBV5-1
size: -
DNA: TGCGCCAGCAGCCCTAACGGGGGGCCTTACAATGAGCAGTTCTTC
CDR3: CASSPNGGPYNEQFF

D: TRBD1
J: TRBJ2-7
V: TRBV4-3
size: -
DNA: TGCGCCAGCAGCTCAGGGACAGGAGAAGCCTACGAGCAGTACTTC
CDR3: CASSSGTGEAYEQYF

D: -
J: TRBJ2-1
V: TRBV14
size: -
DNA: TGTGCCAGCAGCCAAGATGGAAGTAGCTCCTACAATGAGCAGTTCTTC
CDR3: CASSQDGSSSYNEQFF